This is a list of T cell receptor beta chains from one sample in a study of cytomegalovirus exposure and HLA in healthy donors. Profiling relied on immunoSEQ multiplex PCR, and the TCRdb table lists in-frame clones only, not all of them. This repertoire shows under 150,000 clones, around 76% found once; its top ten account for approximately 4%. Specimen: PBMCs. These receptors were taken from a man younger than 35 in good health and CMV-seronegative. The CDR3 runs from the conserved cysteine through the conserved F or W. Each record gives: V gene, D gene, clone size, J gene, CDR3 DNA, CDR3 protein. A D gene is named only where the DNA matches it firmly. Clone size, where shown, is once, few, many, or a class for clones that have expanded.

TRBV5-4	TRBD1	.	TRBJ1-2	TGTGCCAGCAGCTCCTTGGGACAGCCTCATCCCTACACCTTC	CASSSLGQPHPYTF
TRBV6-1	.	.	TRBJ2-7	TGTGCCAGCAATGGCGGAGGCTACGAGCAGTACTTC	CASNGGGYEQYF
TRBV2	.	.	TRBJ2-6	TGTGCCAGCAGTCACACAGCGGGCCCCGCCGGGGCTTTC	CASSHTAGPAGAF
TRBV4-1	.	few	TRBJ1-4	TGCGCCAGCAGCCAAGGAAGCTCGAGAGCAAGCAATGAAAAACTGTTTTTT	CASSQGSSRASNEKLFF
TRBV6-6	.	.	TRBJ2-7	TGTGCCAGCAGTTACTCAGACACCTCCTACGAGCAGTACTTC	CASSYSDTSYEQYF
TRBV10-3	.	few	TRBJ1-5	TGTGCCATCAGCGAGAGTTACTCGGGGAGCAATCAGCCCCAGCATTTT	CAISESYSGSNQPQHF
TRBV4-1	.	.	TRBJ2-5	TGCGCCAGCAGGGGAGCGGGCCAAGAGACCCAGTACTTC	CASRGAGQETQYF
TRBV18	TRBD1	.	TRBJ2-7	TGTGCCAGCTCACACCCGGGACAGGGAGACTACGAGCAGTACTTC	CASSHPGQGDYEQYF
TRBV27	.	.	TRBJ2-7	TGTGCCAGCAGTCTAACTAGGACGGTCTCCTACGAGCAGTACTTC	CASSLTRTVSYEQYF
TRBV5-4	.	few	TRBJ2-7	TGTGCCAGCAGCTTGTCGCAGACAGGACACATTTACGAGCAGTACTTC	CASSLSQTGHIYEQYF
TRBV6-1	.	.	TRBJ2-7	TGTGCCAGCAGTGAACACATCTACGAGCAGTACTTC	CASSEHIYEQYF
TRBV4-1	.	.	TRBJ2-1	TGCGCCAGTAATACGGGCAGGGGCATCTACAATGAGCAGTTCTTC	CASNTGRGIYNEQFF
TRBV6-1	.	.	TRBJ2-5	TGTGCCAGCAGGGAGGGGGGGAGAGCGACGGAGCAGTACTTC	CASREGGRATEQYF
TRBV2	.	.	TRBJ1-1	TGTGCCAGCAGTGAAAGGCACCAACTAATGAACACTGAAGCTTTCTTT	CASSERHQLMNTEAFF
TRBV7-6	TRBD2	.	TRBJ2-1	TGTGCCAGCAGCTTCGGACTAGCGGGGGGGGAGAATGAGCAGTTCTTC	CASSFGLAGGENEQFF
TRBV13	TRBD2	once	TRBJ2-3	TGTGCCAGCAGCTATGTAGCGGGGGGCAGCACAGATACGCAGTATTTT	CASSYVAGGSTDTQYF
TRBV7-9	TRBD2	.	TRBJ2-1	TGTGCCAGCAGCCCCGCCGCGGGAGAGTACAATGAGCAGTTCTTC	CASSPAAGEYNEQFF
TRBV6-6	.	.	TRBJ2-5	TGTGCCAGCAGTTCCCGTCAGAAGCAGTACTTC	CASSSRQKQYF
TRBV6-5	.	.	TRBJ2-7	TGTGCCAGCAGTTACTCGACTAGTAAAATCCACGAGCAGTACTTC	CASSYSTSKIHEQYF
TRBV6-4	TRBD2	many	TRBJ2-3	TGTGCCAGCAGTGTTAGCGGGGGGGCCACAGATACGCAGTATTTT	CASSVSGGATDTQYF
TRBV11-3	.	.	TRBJ1-1	TGTGCCAGCAGCTTAGGGAGGAACACTGAAGCTTTCTTT	CASSLGRNTEAFF
TRBV6-1	.	.	TRBJ2-7	TGTGCCAGTGCCCGATATTCGGGAAACTACGAGCAGTACTTC	CASARYSGNYEQYF
TRBV10-2	.	.	TRBJ1-1	TGCGCCAGCAGTGAATCAGGCGCGGGCACTGAAGCTTTCTTT	CASSESGAGTEAFF
TRBV29-1	TRBD2	.	TRBJ2-1	TGCAGCGTTCGGGGGGGCAGGGGAGCCTACAATGAGCAGTTCTTC	CSVRGGRGAYNEQFF
TRBV5-4	TRBD1	.	TRBJ2-2	TGTGCCAGCAGCTTGGGTACAGGGGGACGCACCGGGGAGCTGTTTTTT	CASSLGTGGRTGELFF
TRBV9	.	once	TRBJ1-2	TGTGCCAGCAGCGTAGTTCGGGGGGTGGGAACAGACTACTATGGCTACACCTTC	CASSVVRGVGTDYYGYTF
TRBV10-1	TRBD1	.	TRBJ2-7	TGCGCCAGCAGTGAGTCCCGGGACAGGAACTCCTACGAGCAGTACTTC	CASSESRDRNSYEQYF
TRBV29-1	TRBD2	.	TRBJ2-7	TGCAGCGTTATTTGGAGGGGGCTAGCGGGAGCGGAACTAGAGCAGTACTTC	CSVIWRGLAGAELEQYF
TRBV19	.	.	TRBJ1-1	TGTGCCAGTAGTATTGGGCAGGGTTTGAACACTGAAGCTTTCTTT	CASSIGQGLNTEAFF
TRBV5-6	.	few	TRBJ1-1	TGTGCCAGCAGTTACTTACAGGGGAACACTGAAGCTTTCTTT	CASSYLQGNTEAFF
TRBV28	.	.	TRBJ2-7	TGTGCCAGCAGTTTCCAGGACAGCTACGAGCAGTACTTC	CASSFQDSYEQYF